This TCR beta chain was captured by sequencing in a study of T cell responses to AZD1222 COVID-19 vaccine. Regarding the study as a whole: After the peak T cell response, and only then, were repertoires sampled. Vaccine-associated CD4 TCRs ranged over spike, dominating at 160-218 and 743-854. Donor demographics were predominantly white British with a female majority; clonal diversity may be underestimated.

Profiled with immunoSEQ multiplex PCR; TCRdb holds only in-frame clones, not every one. This table has some 100,000 clones, 88% appearing once. A remark on this clone: Its target is not known.

Trimming removed 2 bases at V and 2 bases at J, with 10 bases between. Germline lookup yields CDR1 KGHSH and CDR2 LQKENI. There are 14 residues in the CDR3. Sequenced here: peripheral blood, sampled on day 0 of MenACWY control vaccination. This TCR came from an adult in good health. The chain joins TRBV18 to TRBJ2-7; D is possibly TRBD1 (5 bases). The CDR3 DNA follows: TGTGCCAGCTCACCAGACAGAGATCCCTACGAGCAGTACTTC. It translates to CASSPDRDPYEQYF.